The rows below give T cell receptor beta chains drawn from one sample of a study of T-cell reconstitution after alpha-beta-depleted transplantation in children. MiXCR was run by TCRdb on the PCR reads, yielding one entry per CDR3 protein. This table has about 640,000 distinct CDR3 sequences, around 16% appearing once. The material sequenced was PBMCs from the stem cell graft donor, taken from the stem cell graft. The receptors here all came from a human donor who donated a stem cell graft to a child with acute myeloid leukemia. CDR3s include the opening cysteine and the closing phenylalanine or tryptophan. The size entry is marked missing in some rows and otherwise reads once, few, many or a size class.

clone_size: .
j_call: TRBJ1-1
v_call: TRBV7-9
cdr3_aa: CASSLIYSEAFF

clone_size: .
j_call: TRBJ1-5
v_call: TRBV20-1
cdr3_aa: CCARDRDRDTLSNQPQHF

clone_size: many
j_call: TRBJ2-1
v_call: TRBV7-2
cdr3_aa: CASSLASGGLTVHNEQFF

clone_size: few
j_call: TRBJ2-7
v_call: TRBV6-5
cdr3_aa: CASSLTAHPREQYF

clone_size: .
j_call: TRBJ2-2
v_call: TRBV5-5
cdr3_aa: CASRDLRGGTGELFF

clone_size: .
j_call: TRBJ2-1
v_call: TRBV20-1
cdr3_aa: CSNRGRIGNEQFF

clone_size: many
j_call: TRBJ2-1
v_call: TRBV10-3
cdr3_aa: CAISEAQDYNEQFF

clone_size: .
j_call: TRBJ1-5
v_call: TRBV20-1
cdr3_aa: CSAPRSVGGAQHF

clone_size: .
j_call: TRBJ2-3
v_call: TRBV15
cdr3_aa: CATSRPQLAGADTQYF

clone_size: few
j_call: TRBJ2-3
v_call: TRBV5-5
cdr3_aa: CASSLVLAGGSGDTQYF

clone_size: many
j_call: TRBJ1-2
v_call: TRBV29-1
cdr3_aa: CSVESQASAYGYTF

clone_size: many
j_call: TRBJ2-4
v_call: TRBV20-1
cdr3_aa: CSAPGGLAKNIQYF

clone_size: many
j_call: TRBJ2-1
v_call: TRBV20-1
cdr3_aa: CSASAVGEQFF

clone_size: few
j_call: TRBJ2-1
v_call: TRBV6-5
cdr3_aa: CASSYSYRGTNEQFF

clone_size: many
j_call: TRBJ1-2
v_call: TRBV20-1
cdr3_aa: CSARERVTGGYTF

clone_size: .
j_call: TRBJ2-2
v_call: TRBV11-2
cdr3_aa: CASSLYREQVHTGELFF

clone_size: many
j_call: TRBJ1-2
v_call: TRBV29-1
cdr3_aa: CSVPDRFYGYTF

clone_size: few
j_call: TRBJ2-3
v_call: TRBV7-6
cdr3_aa: CASSWGLAGTDTQYF

clone_size: .
j_call: TRBJ1-2
v_call: TRBV6-6
cdr3_aa: CASAWTGGSGYTF

clone_size: many
j_call: TRBJ2-3
v_call: TRBV29-1
cdr3_aa: CSVENIAGGLADTQYF

clone_size: many
j_call: TRBJ1-2
v_call: TRBV20-1
cdr3_aa: CSARDRAGNYGYTF

clone_size: many
j_call: TRBJ2-5
v_call: TRBV12-3/TRBV12-4
cdr3_aa: CASSFAGGEETQYF

clone_size: few
j_call: TRBJ2-7
v_call: TRBV6-1
cdr3_aa: CASTTRQGRSHEQYF

clone_size: .
j_call: TRBJ2-2
v_call: TRBV5-1
cdr3_aa: CASSWGQGASNTGELFF

clone_size: .
j_call: TRBJ2-5
v_call: TRBV20-1
cdr3_aa: CSVRDRGQETQYF

clone_size: many
j_call: TRBJ1-1
v_call: TRBV20-1
cdr3_aa: CSASGHTDSLGTEAFF

clone_size: many
j_call: TRBJ2-1
v_call: TRBV7-3
cdr3_aa: CASSPPGTPYNEQFF

clone_size: many
j_call: TRBJ1-1
v_call: TRBV7-6
cdr3_aa: CASSPTGVGTEAFF

clone_size: many
j_call: TRBJ2-3
v_call: TRBV20-1
cdr3_aa: CSASPGKANTQYF

clone_size: many
j_call: TRBJ2-2
v_call: TRBV7-2
cdr3_aa: CASSLRAYGELFF

clone_size: many
j_call: TRBJ1-6
v_call: TRBV20-1
cdr3_aa: CSSGTDNSPLHF

clone_size: many
j_call: TRBJ2-1
v_call: TRBV6-1
cdr3_aa: CASSEAERGGYNEQFF

clone_size: many
j_call: TRBJ2-2
v_call: TRBV29-1
cdr3_aa: CSVGRSTGELFF

clone_size: .
j_call: TRBJ1-6
v_call: TRBV6-2/TRBV6-3
cdr3_aa: CASTPGSSNSPLHF

clone_size: .
j_call: TRBJ2-4
v_call: TRBV6-2/TRBV6-3
cdr3_aa: CASSYRALAKNIQYF

clone_size: many
j_call: TRBJ1-2
v_call: TRBV12-3/TRBV12-4
cdr3_aa: CASRDTGGADGYTF

clone_size: few
j_call: TRBJ1-2
v_call: TRBV7-2
cdr3_aa: CASSLGGLGNYGYTF

clone_size: few
j_call: TRBJ1-1
v_call: TRBV28
cdr3_aa: CASSSRRDYTEAFF

clone_size: .
j_call: TRBJ1-1
v_call: TRBV5-1
cdr3_aa: CASSPVGQGVLTAKAFF

clone_size: .
j_call: TRBJ1-2
v_call: TRBV4-2
cdr3_aa: CASSQDGESNYGHTF

clone_size: medium-sized
j_call: TRBJ2-5
v_call: TRBV7-2
cdr3_aa: CASTKGGLQETQYF

clone_size: many
j_call: TRBJ2-1
v_call: TRBV20-1
cdr3_aa: CSAGTSGGVSEQFF

clone_size: few
j_call: TRBJ1-1
v_call: TRBV20-1
cdr3_aa: CSARVANTEAFF

clone_size: .
j_call: TRBJ1-5
v_call: TRBV12-3/TRBV12-4
cdr3_aa: CASSFKGYKPQHF

clone_size: .
j_call: TRBJ2-1
v_call: TRBV7-9
cdr3_aa: CASTEFRVSSYNEQFF

clone_size: few
j_call: TRBJ1-1
v_call: TRBV10-3
cdr3_aa: CAIGGRGGGTEAFF

clone_size: .
j_call: TRBJ2-1
v_call: TRBV28
cdr3_aa: CASSFDTGRYNEQFF

clone_size: few
j_call: TRBJ1-5
v_call: TRBV5-6
cdr3_aa: CASSLGPVLNQPQHF

clone_size: few
j_call: TRBJ1-6
v_call: TRBV11-2
cdr3_aa: CASSFTGSSYNSPLHF

clone_size: few
j_call: TRBJ1-1
v_call: TRBV7-9
cdr3_aa: CASSVGRKRAFF

clone_size: .
j_call: TRBJ2-2
v_call: TRBV2
cdr3_aa: CASQTGGNTGELFF